Following are 27 T cell receptor beta chains from one sample sequenced in a study of CD8+CD57+ T cells in acquired aplastic anemia. Genomic DNA served as template for TCR beta VDJ and CDR3 profiling. TCRdb called the reads again in MiXCR, with one record for every CDR3 protein. This table has some 120,000 distinct CDR3 sequences, more than 40% appearing once. Sequencing was done on a sample of sorted CD4+, CD8+, or CD8+CD57+ T cells (not recorded which) from PBMCs. Receptors originate from a human donor in good health, serving as a control.

This clonotype occurred a few times. V gene TRBV19 combines with J gene TRBJ1-2; 7 positions agree with TRBD1. The CDR3 covers 15 residues. J gave up 0 bases and V 4 bases, and 5 bases lay outside the gene matches. In germline, CDR1 is LNHDA, CDR2 SQIVND (reference sequence). The CDR3 sequence: CASSNDRAANYGYTF. CDR3 bases: TGTGCCAGTAGTAACGACAGGGCGGCTAACTATGGCTACACCTTC.

The chain has TRBV20-1 and TRBJ2-5, with 10 bases aligning to TRBD2. This CDR3 is 16 amino acids long. Germline lookup yields CDR1 DFQATT and CDR2 SNEGSKA (reference sequence). The J segment lost 4 bases and the V segment lost 3 bases, leaving 11 bases of the junction unmatched. This CDR3 reads CSASSASGGGRETQYF. CDR3 DNA sequence: TGCAGTGCTAGCAGTGCGAGCGGGGGGGGCAGAGAGACCCAGTACTTC.

The chain carries TRBV9 and TRBJ1-4; no definite D call. The CDR3 covers 14 residues. V dropped 0 bases and J dropped 8 bases, with 11 bases sitting between them. Germline V lookup: CDR1 SGDLS, CDR2 YYNGEE. The CDR3 coding sequence is TGTGCCAGCAGCGTAGGGCCTCTGGGAGAAAAACTGTTTTTT. As protein: CASSVGPLGEKLFF.

For this clonotype: Just one base apart from a much larger clone, this may be a read error. The chain has TRBV3-1 and TRBJ1-4; 9 nucleotides line up with TRBD1. In germline, CDR1 is LGHDT, CDR2 YNNKEL (reference sequence). The CDR3 loop spans 15 amino acids. Trimming at V came to 4 bases and at J to 10 bases, leaving 10 bases not matched to a gene. CDR3 loop: CASSRIRQGGGKLFF. The CDR3 nucleotides read TGTGCCAGCAGCCGCATCAGACAGGGGGGTGGAAAACTGTTTTTT.

Details on this clonotype: A much larger clone differs from this one at a single base, so this may be a read error. The chain recombines TRBV9 with TRBJ1-2; TRBD1 agrees at 7 bases. Germline V gene lookup returns CDR1 SGDLS and CDR2 YYNGEE. This CDR3 spans 14 amino acids. Trimming cost V 3 bases and J 8 bases; bases outside gene matches: 10. The DNA for the CDR3 is TGTGCCAGCAGCGCTCGGACAGGTCTGGAGGGCTACACCTTC. This gives the protein CASSARTGLEGYTF.

By its share, this clonotype is medium-sized. CDR3 region: CATRGQDNQPQHF. CDR3 sequence (DNA): TGTGCCACCAGGGGACAGGACAATCAGCCCCAGCATTTT. J is TRBJ1-5 and V is TRBV10-3, with TRBD1 matching 8 bases. Germline V gene data show CDR1 as ENHRY and CDR2 as SYGVKD. The CDR3 loop spans 13 amino acids. Trimming took 10 bases from V and 3 from J; bases not matched to a gene: 5.

This clonotype was detected only a few times. The V and J genes are TRBV19 and TRBJ1-6, with D possibly being TRBD1 (5 bases). Germline V gene sequence: CDR1 LNHDA, CDR2 SQIVND (reference sequence). The CDR3 is 12 amino acids. V was cut by 7 bases and J by 10 bases, with 11 bases left in between. Here the CDR3 DNA reads TGTGCCAGTATGGGACCCGTCTCACCCCTCCACTTT. Encoded protein: CASMGPVSPLHF.

This clonotype was detected ten times or more. The rearrangement uses TRBV4-2 and TRBJ2-3; 7 nucleotides align to TRBD1. The junction had 11 bases not matched to a gene; V was cut back by 5 bases and J by 0 bases. CDR3 length equals 17 residues. The germline CDR1 and CDR2 sequences are LGHNA and YNFKEQ. The CDR3 reads CASSNGQRGLSTDTQYF. In DNA, the CDR3 is TGTGCCAGCAGCAACGGGCAAAGGGGGCTGAGCACAGATACGCAGTATTTT.

This rearrangement joins TRBV20-1 to TRBJ1-5, with 9 nucleotides matching TRBD1. CDR1 and CDR2 from the germline V gene are DFQATT and SNEGSKA (reference sequence). The CDR3 is 18 residues long. V lost 6 bases and J lost 4; bases outside the gene matches: 19. In DNA form, the CDR3 reads TGCAGTGCGAGACAGGGGGGCCATCCCATCCTCACAAATCAGCCCCAGCATTTT. Translation: CSARQGGHPILTNQPQHF.

The rearrangement uses TRBV4-3 and TRBJ2-5; 9 bases are shared with TRBD2. Germline V gene sequence: CDR1 LGHNA, CDR2 YSLEER. This CDR3 contains 18 residues. Germline trimming cut 3 bases from V and 1 base from J; bases unmatched to any gene: 12. In DNA form, the CDR3 reads TGCGCCAGCAGCCAGGAGCACGGAGCGGGGGGTAGCCAAGAGACCCAGTACTTC. As protein: CASSQEHGAGGSQETQYF.

This chain links TRBV20-1 with TRBJ2-7; 10 bases are shared with TRBD2. The germline V gene encodes CDR1 DFQATT and CDR2 SNEGSKA (reference sequence). The V and J ends lost 2 bases and 5 bases, in that order; junction bases with no gene match: 6. This CDR3 spans 14 amino acids. The CDR3 loop reads CSARKREGAHEQYF. CDR3 nucleotides: TGCAGTGCTAGAAAGCGGGAGGGGGCCCACGAGCAGTACTTC.

This chain links TRBV2 with TRBJ2-1; unclear D gene. The CDR3 sequence is 12 residues long. V dropped 5 bases and J dropped 8 bases, with 10 bases sitting between them. Germline CDR1 is SNHLY and CDR2 is FYNNEI. The CDR3 DNA is TGTGCCAGCAGTAGAGACGTAGATGAGCAGTTCTTC. As protein: CASSRDVDEQFF. Complete variable domain (other parts from reference TRBV2 and TRBJ2-1): EPEVTQTPSHQVTQMGQEVILRCVPISNHLYFYWYRQILGQKVEFLVSFYNNEISEKSEIFDDQFSVERPDGSNFTLKIRSTKLEDSAMYFCASSRDVDEQFFGPGTRLTVL.

The chain has TRBV7-3 and TRBJ2-1; 9 nucleotides match TRBD2. CDR1 is SGHTA and CDR2 is FQGTGA in the germline V gene. V dropped 3 bases and J dropped 4; count of bases not matched to a gene: 4. CDR3 length equals 15 residues. The CDR3 nucleotides read TGTGCCAGCAGCTTCGGCGGGGGGGTTTACAATGAGCAGTTCTTC. It yields the protein CASSFGGGVYNEQFF.

This clonotype was counted many times. This chain links TRBV2 with TRBJ1-1; TRBD1 matches at 8 bases. After removal of 8 bases from V and 1 base from J, the junction contained 6 bases not matched to a gene. Germline CDR1 is SNHLY and CDR2 is FYNNEI. This CDR3 is built from 14 residues. The CDR3 region is CASGGQGPNTEAFF. CDR3 sequence (DNA): TGTGCCAGCGGAGGACAGGGCCCGAACACTGAAGCTTTCTTT.

The sample holds many counts of this clonotype. This rearrangement joins TRBV24-1 to TRBJ2-3; 11 positions match TRBD1. CDR1 and CDR2 (germline): KGHDR, SFDVKD. The ends lost 3 bases at V and 5 bases at J; junction bases unmatched: 6. The CDR3 totals 16 residues. CDR3 residues: CATSDGQGARRDTQYF. For the CDR3, the DNA is TGTGCCACCAGTGATGGACAGGGGGCGCGTAGAGATACGCAGTATTTT.

This clonotype has just a few counts. The J gene is TRBJ2-6, the V gene TRBV30; D remains unclear. Trimming cost V 1 base and J 9 bases, with 13 bases left between them. CDR3 length: 14 residues. Germline CDR1 is GTSNPN and CDR2 is SVGIG (reference sequence). This CDR3 is CAWSADHSLNVLTF. CDR3 nucleotides: TGTGCCTGGAGTGCTGACCACTCCCTCAACGTCCTGACTTTC.

The chain is built from TRBV20-1 and TRBJ1-2, with D perhaps matching TRBD1 (5 bases). Trimming took 0 bases from V and 2 from J, leaving 10 bases between them. The CDR3 is made up of 14 amino acids. Germline V gene sequence: CDR1 DFQATT, CDR2 SNEGSKA (reference sequence). The DNA for the CDR3 is TGCAGTGCTAGAGACCTAGGGGTGAACTATGGCTACACCTTC. It specifies CSARDLGVNYGYTF.

This clonotype has a count of ten or more. This chain connects TRBV6-5 to TRBJ1-1, with D unclear. The CDR3 is 13 residues long. Looked up from germline, CDR1 is MNHEY and CDR2 is SVGAGI. Trimming took 0 bases from V and 7 from J, leaving 9 bases between them. CDR3 residues: CASSYSTEGEAFF. The CDR3 DNA is TGTGCCAGCAGTTACTCGACTGAGGGTGAAGCTTTCTTT.

This clonotype was detected once. The chain uses TRBV7-2 and TRBJ1-1; D is undetermined. The germline gives CDR1 SGHTA, CDR2 FQGNSA. V was clipped by 5 bases and J by 3 bases, with 10 bases between them. This CDR3 spans 13 amino acids. The DNA of the CDR3 is TGTGCCAGCAGCAAGGCGGTGCACACTGAAGCTTTCTTT. Its translation is CASSKAVHTEAFF.

In this sample, this clonotype turned up many times. V is TRBV5-6 and J is TRBJ2-5; 13 nucleotides match TRBD2. V lost 2 bases and J lost 4; bases outside the gene matches: 5. Germline-derived CDR1 and CDR2 are SGHDT and YYEEEE. This CDR3 region has 16 residues. The CDR3 loop is CASSFLTSGGTETQYF. The CDR3 coding sequence is TGTGCCAGCAGCTTTCTGACTAGCGGGGGGACAGAGACCCAGTACTTC.

In regard to this clonotype: A much larger clone is a single base away; this may be a read error. The rearrangement uses TRBV11-2 and TRBJ2-1; maybe TRBD2 (6 bases). This CDR3 comprises 15 residues. Germline loops: CDR1 SGHAT, CDR2 FQNNGV. The DNA of the CDR3 is TGTACCAGCAGCTTCCAGTCATCGGGGGTCAATGAGCAGTTCTTC. Its translation: CTSSFQSSGVNEQFF.

The chain couples TRBV7-2 to TRBJ1-6; tentative D call: TRBD1 (5 bases). CDR3 length: 15 residues. Deletions cut 4 bases from V and 1 base from J, with 8 bases between. Germline CDR1 reads SGHTA; CDR2 reads FQGNSA. CDR3 DNA: TGTGCCAGCAGCTCCGACAGATCCTATAATTCACCCCTCCACTTT. Its translation: CASSSDRSYNSPLHF.

For this clonotype: With a much larger clone just one base away, this may be a read error. The chain employs TRBV6-2 or TRBV6-3 and TRBJ1-1, with 8 bases that match TRBD1. The CDR3 runs to 15 residues. Germline-derived CDR1 and CDR2 are MNHEY and SVGEGT. CDR3 in amino acids: CASSYYTGGRTEASF. CDR3 bases: TGTGCCAGCAGTTACTATACAGGGGGAAGGACTGAAGCTTCCTTT.

This clonotype occurred many times. The chain has TRBV19 and TRBJ1-1; a possible D gene is TRBD1 (6 bases). The germline CDR1 and CDR2 sequences are LNHDA and SQIVND (reference sequence). The CDR3 loop spans 18 amino acids. Trimming removed 3 bases at V and 0 bases at J, with 20 bases between. Written as DNA, the CDR3 is TGTGCCAGTAGTATGGTCCTTAGGGCAGGGGCGTTGAACACTGAAGCTTTCTTT. Amino acids: CASSMVLRAGALNTEAFF.

V gene TRBV5-1 combines with J gene TRBJ2-7; 10 nucleotides agree with TRBD2. With 0 bases clipped from V and 5 bases from J, the junction kept 5 bases outside the gene matches. Germline CDR1 reads SGHRS; CDR2 reads YFSETQ. CDR3 length: 15 amino acids. CDR3 sequence reads: CASSLALGLADEQYF. CDR3 sequence (DNA): TGCGCCAGCAGCTTGGCCTTAGGACTAGCGGACGAGCAGTACTTC.

This clonotype was recorded many times. Here the CDR3 reads CASSSRGLGYTF. CDR3 nucleotides: TGTGCCAGCAGCAGCAGGGGTTTGGGCTACACCTTC. The gene calls are TRBV9 and TRBJ1-2; possible D gene TRBD1, 6 bases. The germline gives CDR1 SGDLS, CDR2 YYNGEE. Trimming took off 4 bases at V and 8 bases at J, with 12 bases between the two ends. CDR3 length: 12 amino acids. The full variable domain, with the rest looked up from reference TRBV9 and TRBJ1-2, is DSGVTQTPKHLITATGQRVTLRCSPRSGDLSVYWYQQSLDQGLQFLIQYYNGEERAKGNILERFSAQQFPDLHSELNLSSLELGDSALYFCASSSRGLGYTFGSGTRLTVV.

This clonotype was recorded once. The chain has TRBV19 and TRBJ2-7; D is undetermined. The V end lost 6 bases, the J end lost 0 bases, and 12 bases lay between the germline ends. CDR1 is LNHDA and CDR2 is SQIVND in the germline V gene (reference sequence). There are 14 residues in the CDR3. The CDR3, as DNA: TGTGCCAGTAGCATCGGCGTGAACTCCTACGAGCAGTACTTC. Its translation is CASSIGVNSYEQYF.